Following are 10 T cell receptor beta chains from one sample sequenced in a study of blood T cell repertoires in COVID-19. Produced via immunoSEQ multiplex PCR; TCRdb's table is partial and in-frame only. The sample has 150,000 to 200,000 clones, roughly 80% seen once. The sequenced material came from peripheral blood. The receptors derive from an older woman with acute or convalescent COVID-19.

This chain links TRBV4-1 with TRBJ1-2; D remains unclear. This CDR3 is 14 amino acids long. With 2 bases removed from V and 3 bases from J, the gap between germline ends came to 10 bases. Germline V lookup: CDR1 MGHRA, CDR2 YSYEKL. Here the CDR3 DNA reads TGCGCCAGCAGCCAAATCTCCGAGTACTATGGCTACACCTTC. Residues: CASSQISEYYGYTF.

The rearrangement joins TRBV5-1 to TRBJ2-7, with 7 bases matching TRBD1. Germline trimming cut 0 bases from V and 3 bases from J; bases unmatched to any gene: 3. This CDR3 has 14 amino acids. Germline V CDR1 and CDR2: SGHRS, YFSETQ. CDR3 bases: TGCGCCAGCAGCTTGGGACAGGGAGTCTACGAGCAGTACTTC. Encoded protein: CASSLGQGVYEQYF.

This clone was detected once. The chain carries TRBV5-1 and TRBJ1-3, with 7 bases lining up with TRBD1. Germline lookup yields CDR1 SGHRS and CDR2 YFSETQ. Unmatched junction bases numbered 7, after V lost 5 bases and J lost 2 bases. This CDR3 has 15 residues. CDR3 sequence reads: CASSSTGDAGNTIYF. CDR3 bases: TGCGCCAGCAGTTCTACAGGGGACGCTGGAAACACCATATATTTT.

This sequence joins TRBV3-1 (or the pseudogene TRBV3-2) and TRBJ2-2; 10 nucleotides line up with TRBD1. With 0 bases clipped from V and 5 bases from J, the junction kept 3 bases outside the gene matches. The CDR3 consists of 16 residues. Germline V CDR1 and CDR2: LGHDT, YNNKEL (reference sequence). The CDR3 protein is CASSQEGQGRTGELFF. Written as DNA, the CDR3 is TGTGCCAGCAGCCAAGAGGGACAGGGGAGGACCGGGGAGCTGTTTTTT.

The chain combines TRBV24-1 with TRBJ2-7, with TRBD2 as a possible D gene (5 bases). V lost 12 bases to trimming and J lost 6 bases, with 14 bases between them. Germline V lookup: CDR1 KGHDR, CDR2 SFDVKD. This CDR3 contains 11 residues. Written as DNA, the CDR3 is TGTGCCCCCCCGGGGAAGCGCGAGCAGTACTTC. Translated, it gives CAPPGKREQYF.

This sequence joins TRBV28 and TRBJ2-1; 12 bases match TRBD1. There are 16 residues in the CDR3. Germline V gene data show CDR1 as MDHEN and CDR2 as SYDVKM. V lost 6 bases and J lost 4; bases outside the gene matches: 7. CDR3 nucleotides: TGTGCCAGCAGCCCCCTGGGACAGGGGGCTTACAATGAGCAGTTCTTC. Amino acids: CASSPLGQGAYNEQFF.

V usage is TRBV5-1 and J usage is TRBJ2-7; the match to TRBD1 covers 9 bases. Germline V CDR1 and CDR2: SGHRS, YFSETQ. The CDR3 length is 16 residues. V dropped 3 bases and J dropped 3; count of bases not matched to a gene: 10. The CDR3 region has the DNA TGCGCCAGCAGCTCGTCCGGGACAGGGACCCGCTACGAGCAGTACTTC. Translation gives CASSSSGTGTRYEQYF.

J is TRBJ1-6 and V is TRBV30; 11 nucleotides agree with TRBD1. The CDR3 length is 13 residues. J gave up 9 bases and V 7 bases, and 5 bases lay outside the gene matches. Germline V gene lookup returns CDR1 GTSNPN and CDR2 SVGIG (reference sequence). For the CDR3, the DNA is TGTGCCTCGAAGGGGACAGGGGGTTCACCCCTCCACTTT. Translation: CASKGTGGSPLHF.

This clone appeared once. The genes are TRBV6-2 or TRBV6-3 and TRBJ2-7; D is possibly TRBD2 (5 bases). The CDR3 runs to 16 residues. Germline assignment: CDR1 MNHEY and CDR2 SVGEGT. V was shortened by 6 bases and J by 1 base, with 19 bases between the two germline ends. The DNA of the CDR3 is TGTGCCAGCAGCCCTGGGGTTGGGGAGATTTCCTACGAGCAGTACTTC. This sequence encodes CASSPGVGEISYEQYF.

This clone was observed many times. The sample contains more than one DNA sequence encoding this CDR3. V and J are TRBV20-1 and TRBJ1-1; tentatively, D is TRBD1 (6 bases). Trimming shortened V by 5 bases and J by 4 bases, and 8 bases separated the two germline ends. CDR1 is DFQATT, CDR2 SNEGSKA, per germline (reference sequence). The CDR3 is 11 residues long. The CDR3 bases are TGCAGTGCTCTCAGGGGCACTGAAGCTTTCTTT. Translated: CSALRGTEAFF.